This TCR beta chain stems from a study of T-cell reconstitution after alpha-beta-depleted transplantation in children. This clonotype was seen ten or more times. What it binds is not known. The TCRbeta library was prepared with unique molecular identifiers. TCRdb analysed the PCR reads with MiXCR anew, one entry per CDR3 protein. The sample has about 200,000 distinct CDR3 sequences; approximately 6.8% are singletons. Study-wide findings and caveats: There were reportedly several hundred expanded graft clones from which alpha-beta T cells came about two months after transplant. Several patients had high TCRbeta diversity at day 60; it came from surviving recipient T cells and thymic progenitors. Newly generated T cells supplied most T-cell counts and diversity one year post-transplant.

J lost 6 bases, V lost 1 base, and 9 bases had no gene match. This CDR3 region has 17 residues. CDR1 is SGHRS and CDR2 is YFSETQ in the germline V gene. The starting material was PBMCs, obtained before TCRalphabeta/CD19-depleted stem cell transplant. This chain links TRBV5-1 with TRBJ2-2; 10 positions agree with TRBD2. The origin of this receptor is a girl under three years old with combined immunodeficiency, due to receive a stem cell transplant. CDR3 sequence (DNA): TGCGCCAGCAGCTTGAGGAGCGGGGGGGCAGTATCCGGGGAGCTGTTTTTT. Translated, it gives CASSLRSGGAVSGELFF.